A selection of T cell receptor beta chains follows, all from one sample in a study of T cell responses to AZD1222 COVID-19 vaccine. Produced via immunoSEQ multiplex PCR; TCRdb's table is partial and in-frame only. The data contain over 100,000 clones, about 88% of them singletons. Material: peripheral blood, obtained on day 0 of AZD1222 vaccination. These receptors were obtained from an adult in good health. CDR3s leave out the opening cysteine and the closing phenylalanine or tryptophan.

CDR3 protein: ASSLAQGAGGYT; V gene: TRBV7-2
CDR3 protein: ASSPPGGTSSRQY; V gene: TRBV18
CDR3 protein: ASSMGAREAGNTIY; V gene: TRBV19
CDR3 protein: ASSQLDRGYEQY; V gene: TRBV4-1
CDR3 protein: ASSPQTGGTDTQY; V gene: TRBV3-1/TRBV3-2
CDR3 protein: ASSHTLTGGAKYGYT; V gene: TRBV3-1/TRBV3-2
CDR3 protein: ASSHDRSNQPQH; V gene: TRBV27
CDR3 protein: ASSQVAGGRGEQY; V gene: TRBV14
CDR3 protein: ASSYSSGLSYNEQF; V gene: TRBV6-5
CDR3 protein: ASSSLRGLDLNQPQH; V gene: TRBV19
CDR3 protein: ASSPGRDGNQPQH; V gene: TRBV6-6
CDR3 protein: ASSPAGLAGGPWGEQY; V gene: TRBV28
CDR3 protein: AWSPNRLYQY; V gene: TRBV30
CDR3 protein: ASSVATGTGGDNEQF; V gene: TRBV9
CDR3 protein: ATSDPLAEFANEQF; V gene: TRBV24-1
CDR3 protein: ASSLGSYNEQF; V gene: TRBV28
CDR3 protein: ASSPAPDRTNYGYT; V gene: TRBV5-1
CDR3 protein: ASSLGQGRNTGELF; V gene: TRBV11-2
CDR3 protein: SVEDHRATGELF; V gene: TRBV29-1
CDR3 protein: ATSDGLSQH; V gene: TRBV24-1
CDR3 protein: SAENGNYGYT; V gene: TRBV29-1
CDR3 protein: ASSWEGNTEAF; V gene: TRBV6-5
CDR3 protein: SVREGQGSVAF; V gene: TRBV29-1
CDR3 protein: ASSQDASRYYEQY; V gene: TRBV14
CDR3 protein: AWSTPLSAYNSPLH; V gene: TRBV30
CDR3 protein: ASSPRTSASSYEQY; V gene: TRBV5-1
CDR3 protein: ASSRLAAYEQY; V gene: TRBV18
CDR3 protein: ASRSGTSGSSYNEQF; V gene: TRBV19
CDR3 protein: SASILARFSGANVLT; V gene: TRBV20-1
CDR3 protein: ASSVEPGTANYGYT; V gene: TRBV9
CDR3 protein: ASSLGGNNYGYT; V gene: TRBV5-4
CDR3 protein: ASSLASRGTYGYT; V gene: TRBV13